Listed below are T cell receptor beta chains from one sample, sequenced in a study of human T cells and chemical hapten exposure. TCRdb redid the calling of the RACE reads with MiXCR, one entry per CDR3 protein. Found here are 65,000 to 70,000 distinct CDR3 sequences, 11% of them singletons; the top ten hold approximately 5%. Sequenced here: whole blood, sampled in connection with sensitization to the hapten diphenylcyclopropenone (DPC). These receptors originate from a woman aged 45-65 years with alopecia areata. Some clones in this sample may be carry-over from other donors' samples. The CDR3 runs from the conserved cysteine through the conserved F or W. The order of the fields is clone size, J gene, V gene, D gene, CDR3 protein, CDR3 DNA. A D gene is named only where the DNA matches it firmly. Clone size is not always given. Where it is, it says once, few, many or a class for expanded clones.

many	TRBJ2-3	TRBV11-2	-	CASTWWGSTDTQYF	TGTGCCAGCACCTGGTGGGGTAGCACAGATACGCAGTATTTT
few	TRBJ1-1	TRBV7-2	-	CASSWGQTEAFF	TGTGCCAGCAGCTGGGGGCAGACTGAAGCTTTCTTT
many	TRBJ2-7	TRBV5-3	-	CARSLRRPGYYEQYF	TGTGCCAGAAGCTTGCGTCGCCCGGGATACTACGAGCAGTACTTC
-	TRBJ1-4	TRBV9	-	CASSEGRLNEKLFF	TGTGCCAGCAGCGAGGGACGGTTGAATGAAAAACTGTTTTTT
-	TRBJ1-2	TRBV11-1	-	CASSLDGRVGYTF	TGTGCCAGCAGCTTAGACGGGCGAGTTGGCTACACCTTC
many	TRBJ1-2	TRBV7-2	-	CASTPGPGANYGYTF	TGTGCCAGCACCCCCGGCCCAGGGGCGAACTATGGCTACACCTTC
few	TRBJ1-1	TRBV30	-	CAWSRESTEAFF	TGTGCCTGGAGTCGGGAGAGCACTGAAGCTTTCTTT
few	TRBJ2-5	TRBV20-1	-	CSASGGQETQYF	TGCAGTGCTAGCGGGGGCCAAGAGACCCAGTACTTC
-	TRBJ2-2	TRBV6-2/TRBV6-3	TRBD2	CASSDWTSGTRPGELFF	TGTGCCAGCAGTGACTGGACTAGCGGGACCCGTCCCGGGGAGCTGTTTTTT
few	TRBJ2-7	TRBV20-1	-	CSATPRGRVYEQYF	TGCAGTGCTACACCCCGGGGCCGGGTCTACGAGCAGTACTTC
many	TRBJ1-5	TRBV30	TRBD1	CAWGRGQAYNQPQHF	TGTGCCTGGGGCAGAGGACAGGCCTACAATCAGCCCCAGCATTTT
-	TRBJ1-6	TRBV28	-	CASRPPATPLHF	TGTGCCAGCAGGCCTCCGGCGACACCCCTCCACTTT
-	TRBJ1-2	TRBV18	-	CASSPTGPYGYTF	TGTGCCAGCTCACCGACGGGTCCCTATGGCTACACCTTC
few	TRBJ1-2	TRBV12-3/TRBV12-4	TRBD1	CASRGTDYGYTF	TGTGCCAGCAGGGGGACAGACTATGGCTACACCTTC
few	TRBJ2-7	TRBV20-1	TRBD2	CSAPRLAGVLSYEQYF	TGCAGTGCTCCGAGACTAGCGGGAGTACTCTCCTACGAGCAGTACTTC
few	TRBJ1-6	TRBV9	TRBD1	CASSVDRASNSPLHF	TGTGCCAGCAGCGTCGACAGGGCTTCTAATTCACCCCTCCACTTT
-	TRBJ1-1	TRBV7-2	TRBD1	CASSQDRGNPEAFF	TGTGCCAGCAGTCAGGACAGGGGGAACCCTGAAGCTTTCTTT
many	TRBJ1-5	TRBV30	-	CAWSVGYNQPQHF	TGTGCCTGGAGTGTCGGGTACAATCAGCCCCAGCATTTT
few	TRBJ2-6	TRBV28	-	CASSFVGVFSGANVLTF	TGTGCCAGCAGTTTCGTAGGGGTCTTCTCTGGGGCCAACGTCCTGACTTTC
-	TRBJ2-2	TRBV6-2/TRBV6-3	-	CASKKAGTRGAGELFF	TGTGCCAGCAAAAAGGCGGGGACACGAGGGGCCGGGGAGCTGTTTTTT
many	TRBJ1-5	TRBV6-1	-	CASTRGNQPQHF	TGTGCCAGCACCCGGGGAAATCAGCCCCAGCATTTT
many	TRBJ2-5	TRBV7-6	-	CASSLGTYQETQYF	TGTGCCAGCAGCTTAGGCACTTATCAAGAGACCCAGTACTTC
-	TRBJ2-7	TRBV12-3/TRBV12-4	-	CASSYPVEGAREQYF	TGTGCCAGCAGTTACCCCGTGGAGGGGGCGCGTGAGCAGTACTTC
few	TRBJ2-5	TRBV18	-	CASSPEETQYF	TGTGCCAGCTCACCAGAAGAGACCCAGTACTTC
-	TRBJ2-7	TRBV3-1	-	CASSQVHGYYEQYF	TGTGCCAGCAGCCAAGTTCACGGGTACTACGAGCAGTACTTC
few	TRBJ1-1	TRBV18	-	CASSQGRGTEAFF	TGTGCCAGCTCACAGGGACGGGGCACTGAAGCTTTCTTT
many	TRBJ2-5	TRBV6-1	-	CASSESWGLLTQYF	TGTGCCAGCAGTGAGAGTTGGGGTCTGTTGACCCAGTACTTC
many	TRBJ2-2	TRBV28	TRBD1	CASKGQGNTGELFF	TGTGCCAGCAAGGGACAGGGGAACACCGGGGAGCTGTTTTTT
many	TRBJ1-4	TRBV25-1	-	CASSEEGKLFF	TGTGCCAGCAGTGAGGAGGGAAAACTGTTTTTT
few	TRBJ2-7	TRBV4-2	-	CASSKTRDNYEQYF	TGTGCCAGCAGCAAGACCCGGGACAACTACGAGCAGTACTTC
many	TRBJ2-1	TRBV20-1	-	CSARVDSHEQFF	TGCAGTGCTAGAGTGGACAGCCATGAGCAGTTCTTC
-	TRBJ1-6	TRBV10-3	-	CAISAREGSPLHF	TGTGCCATCAGTGCCAGGGAAGGCTCACCCCTCCACTTT
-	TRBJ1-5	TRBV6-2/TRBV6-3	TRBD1	CASRLRQGHQPQHF	TGTGCCAGCAGACTCCGACAGGGACATCAGCCCCAGCATTTT
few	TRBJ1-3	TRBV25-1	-	CASSENSVRQGNTIYF	TGTGCCAGCAGTGAAAATTCTGTCCGCCAAGGAAACACCATATATTTT
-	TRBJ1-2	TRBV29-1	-	CSVPRPQRNYGYTF	TGCAGCGTCCCGAGACCACAAAGGAACTATGGCTACACCTTC
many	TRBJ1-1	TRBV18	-	CASSPPWRGTEAFF	TGTGCCAGCTCACCACCTTGGCGGGGCACTGAAGCTTTCTTT
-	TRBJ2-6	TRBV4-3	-	CASSQFRSGVGANVLTF	TGCGCCAGCAGCCAGTTCCGGTCGGGCGTTGGGGCCAACGTCCTGACTTTC
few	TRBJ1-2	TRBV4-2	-	CASTSELDLSYGYTF	TGTGCCAGCACCTCAGAACTGGACTTATCCTATGGCTACACCTTC
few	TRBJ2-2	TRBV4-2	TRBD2	CASSQDWSGGYTGELFF	TGTGCCAGCAGCCAAGATTGGAGCGGGGGATACACCGGGGAGCTGTTTTTT
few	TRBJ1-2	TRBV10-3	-	CAISGGNYGYTF	TGTGCCATCAGTGGAGGGAACTATGGCTACACCTTC
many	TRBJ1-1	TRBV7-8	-	CASSYPWGAKTEAFF	TGTGCCAGCAGTTACCCGTGGGGGGCGAAGACTGAAGCTTTCTTT
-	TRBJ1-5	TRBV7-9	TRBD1	CASSSGQGRYQPQHF	TGTGCCAGCAGCTCCGGACAGGGGAGGTATCAGCCCCAGCATTTT
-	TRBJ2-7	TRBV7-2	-	CASSYSLIEYEQYF	TGTGCCAGCAGCTATTCCCTTATTGAATACGAGCAGTACTTC
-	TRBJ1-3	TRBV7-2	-	CASSLTGGPSTGNTIYF	TGTGCCAGCAGCTTAACTGGGGGGCCATCGACTGGAAACACCATATATTTT
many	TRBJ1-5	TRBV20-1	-	CSATGTLNNQPQHF	TGCAGTGCTACCGGGACATTGAACAATCAGCCCCAGCATTTT
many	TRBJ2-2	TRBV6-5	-	CASSYSLRSGGGGELFF	TGTGCCAGCAGTTACTCTCTCCGTTCGGGTGGCGGCGGGGAGCTGTTTTTT
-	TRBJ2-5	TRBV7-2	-	CASSVPGEETQYF	TGTGCCAGCAGCGTACCCGGAGAAGAGACCCAGTACTTC
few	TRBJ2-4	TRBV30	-	CAWSPQKNIQYF	TGTGCCTGGAGTCCTCAGAAAAACATTCAGTACTTC
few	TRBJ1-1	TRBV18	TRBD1	CASSPSITGGNTEAFF	TGTGCCAGCTCACCTTCAATCACAGGGGGGAACACTGAAGCTTTCTTT
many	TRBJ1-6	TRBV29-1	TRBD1	CSVPGTGDNSPLHF	TGCAGCGTGCCTGGGACAGGGGATAATTCACCCCTCCACTTT
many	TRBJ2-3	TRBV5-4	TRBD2	CASSAGGLDTDTQYF	TGTGCCAGCAGCGCGGGGGGACTAGACACAGATACGCAGTATTTT